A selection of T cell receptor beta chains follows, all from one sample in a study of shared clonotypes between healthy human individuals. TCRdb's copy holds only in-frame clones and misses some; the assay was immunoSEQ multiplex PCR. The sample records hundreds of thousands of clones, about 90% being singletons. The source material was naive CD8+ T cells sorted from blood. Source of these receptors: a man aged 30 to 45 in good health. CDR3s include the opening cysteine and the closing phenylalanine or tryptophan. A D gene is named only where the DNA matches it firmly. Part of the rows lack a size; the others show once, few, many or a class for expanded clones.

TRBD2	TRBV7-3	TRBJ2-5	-	TGTGCCAGCAGCGCGATCCCCGGACTAGCGGGAGAAGAGACCCAGTACTTC	CASSAIPGLAGEETQYF
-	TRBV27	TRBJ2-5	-	TGTGCCAGCATGGGGCGGTGGGGCGAGACCCAGTACTTC	CASMGRWGETQYF
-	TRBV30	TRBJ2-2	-	TGTGCCTGGACCGCAGGGGCGGTAAACACCGGGGAGCTGTTTTTT	CAWTAGAVNTGELFF
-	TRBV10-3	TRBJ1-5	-	TGTGCCATCAGCGTGGACGGATTTGGCAATCAGCCCCAGCATTTT	CAISVDGFGNQPQHF
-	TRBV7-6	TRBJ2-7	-	TGTGCCAGCACCACTGGGGTCGAGCAGTACTTC	CASTTGVEQYF
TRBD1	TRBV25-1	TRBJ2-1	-	TGTGCCAGCAGTGTTCGGACAGGGGGCAATGAGCAGTTCTTC	CASSVRTGGNEQFF
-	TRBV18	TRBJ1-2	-	TGTGCCAGCTCACCCGGGGAGCATTCTAACTATGGCTACACCTTC	CASSPGEHSNYGYTF
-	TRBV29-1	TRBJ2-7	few	TGCAGCGTTTTCGTGGGAGACATGGGCAACGAGCAGTACTTC	CSVFVGDMGNEQYF
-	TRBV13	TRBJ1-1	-	TGTGCCAGCAGCTTTCCAGGGGACACTGAAGCTTTCTTT	CASSFPGDTEAFF
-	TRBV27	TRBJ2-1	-	TGTGCCAGCAGTTTTTCGGACAGCAATGAGCAGTTCTTC	CASSFSDSNEQFF